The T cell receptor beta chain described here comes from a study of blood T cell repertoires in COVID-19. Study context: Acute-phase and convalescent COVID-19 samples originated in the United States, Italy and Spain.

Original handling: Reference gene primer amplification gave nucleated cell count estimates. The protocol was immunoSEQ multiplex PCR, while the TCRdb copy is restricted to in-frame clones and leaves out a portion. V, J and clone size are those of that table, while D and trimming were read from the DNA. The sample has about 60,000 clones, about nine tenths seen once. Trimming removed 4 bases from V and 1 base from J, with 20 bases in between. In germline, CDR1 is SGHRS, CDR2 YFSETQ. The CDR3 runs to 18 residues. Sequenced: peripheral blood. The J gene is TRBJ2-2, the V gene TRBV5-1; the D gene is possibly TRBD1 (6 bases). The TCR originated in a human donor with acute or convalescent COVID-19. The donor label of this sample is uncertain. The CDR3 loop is CASSLGPPGHLNTGELFF. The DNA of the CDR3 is TGCGCCAGCAGCCTGGGCCCCCCGGGACACTTGAACACCGGGGAGCTGTTTTTT.